A selection of T cell receptor beta chains follows, all from one sample in a study of regulatory T cells in long-lasting Graves disease. TCRdb redid the calling of the multiplex PCR reads with MiXCR, one entry per CDR3 protein. Found here are about 240,000 distinct CDR3 sequences, roughly a fifth of them singletons; the top ten hold over 11%. This sample comprised peripheral blood mononuclear cells (PBMCs), obtained at new diagnosis, from a patient treated with antithyroid drugs. These receptors originate from a female donor with Graves disease. The CDR3 runs from the conserved cysteine through the conserved F or W. A D gene is named only where the DNA matches it firmly. The size of a clone is reported for some rows only, either as once, few or many, or as a class for expanded clones.

J gene | clone size | V gene | D gene | CDR3 protein | CDR3 DNA
TRBJ2-5 | many | TRBV27 | NA | CASSPAHREETQYF | TGTGCCAGCAGTCCCGCCCACAGGGAAGAGACCCAGTACTTC
TRBJ2-1 | NA | TRBV9 | TRBD2 | CASSFLEREGNNEQFF | TGTGCCAGCAGCTTTCTTGAGCGGGAGGGGAACAATGAGCAGTTCTTC
TRBJ1-1 | many | TRBV10-3 | NA | CAISESLGEVTEAFF | TGTGCCATCAGTGAGTCGCTAGGGGAGGTTACTGAAGCTTTCTTT
TRBJ1-2 | many | TRBV2 | NA | CASLPDLYGYTF | TGTGCCAGCCTACCGGATTTGTACGGCTACACCTTC
TRBJ2-5 | many | TRBV24-1 | NA | CATSDFAAGKSQETQYF | TGTGCCACCAGTGATTTCGCGGCAGGTAAAAGCCAAGAGACCCAGTACTTC
TRBJ1-4 | many | TRBV15 | NA | CATSRDWAGHNEKLFF | TGTGCCACCAGCAGAGATTGGGCAGGGCATAATGAAAAACTGTTTTTT
TRBJ2-2 | many | TRBV3-1 | NA | CASSQGGSNTGELFF | TGTGCCAGCAGCCAAGGAGGGTCCAACACCGGGGAGCTGTTTTTT
TRBJ1-2 | many | TRBV7-2 | NA | CASSLSGTGGYTF | TGTGCCAGCAGCTTGAGCGGGACTGGCGGCTACACCTTC
TRBJ1-5 | many | TRBV6-1 | NA | CASSPGVGNQPQHF | TGTGCCAGCAGCCCAGGGGTTGGCAATCAGCCCCAGCATTTT
TRBJ2-3 | many | TRBV2 | TRBD2 | CASSEAMGLAGVDTQYF | TGTGCCAGCAGTGAAGCGATGGGACTAGCGGGAGTAGATACGCAGTATTTT
TRBJ2-7 | many | TRBV6-5 | TRBD2 | CASSYGLAGSYEQYF | TGTGCCAGCAGTTACGGACTAGCGGGATCCTACGAGCAGTACTTC
TRBJ2-5 | NA | TRBV20-1 | NA | CRPTGRETQYF | TGCAGACCGACAGGGAGGGAGACCCAGTACTTC
TRBJ1-1 | few | TRBV7-2 | NA | CASSPIGGGRTEAFF | TGTGCCAGCAGCCCTATTGGGGGAGGGCGGACTGAAGCTTTCTTT
TRBJ1-2 | many | TRBV27 | NA | CASSVTWLDPDGYTF | TGTGCCAGCAGTGTCACCTGGTTGGATCCGGATGGCTACACCTTC
TRBJ2-5 | once | TRBV7-2 | TRBD1 | CASSLLAPGGASRETQYF | TGTGCCAGCAGCTTATTAGCCCCAGGGGGCGCGTCTCGGGAGACCCAGTACTTC
TRBJ2-3 | many | TRBV5-6 | TRBD2 | CASSGLAGSTDTQYF | TGTGCCAGCAGCGGACTAGCGGGGAGCACAGATACGCAGTATTTT
TRBJ2-3 | many | TRBV5-1 | NA | CASSRRAESTDTQYF | TGCGCCAGCAGCCGTCGGGCGGAGAGCACAGATACGCAGTATTTT
TRBJ2-7 | NA | TRBV2 | TRBD1 | CASSGGRGQGYTREQYF | TGTGCCAGCAGTGGAGGGCGGGGACAGGGGTATACCCGCGAGCAGTACTTC
TRBJ1-2 | many | TRBV11-1 | NA | CASSHRTTANYGYTF | TGTGCCAGCAGCCACCGAACGACAGCGAACTATGGCTACACCTTC
TRBJ2-1 | few | TRBV29-1 | NA | CSVRGRGLAEQFF | TGCAGCGTCCGGGGCCGGGGACTGGCTGAGCAGTTCTTC
TRBJ2-3 | many | TRBV7-3 | NA | CASSWGGASTDTQYF | TGTGCCAGCAGCTGGGGGGGGGCTAGCACAGATACGCAGTATTTT
TRBJ2-1 | few | TRBV5-4 | NA | CASSPRDNEQFF | TGTGCCAGCAGCCCACGAGACAATGAGCAGTTCTTC
TRBJ2-1 | many | TRBV24-1 | NA | CATTGTAYNEQFF | TGTGCCACCACTGGGACCGCCTACAATGAGCAGTTCTTC
TRBJ1-3 | NA | TRBV7-2 | NA | CASSFTGEIGVNTIYF | TGTGCCAGCAGCTTTACGGGGGAGATAGGGGTGAACACCATATATTTT
TRBJ1-6 | many | TRBV12-3/TRBV12-4 | NA | CASRSQLTLHF | TGTGCCAGCAGGAGTCAATTGACCCTCCACTTT
TRBJ2-3 | NA | TRBV4-2 | TRBD1 | CASSQTGTGNTDTQYF | TGTGCCAGCAGCCAAACCGGGACAGGCAACACAGATACGCAGTATTTT
TRBJ2-3 | NA | TRBV6-2/TRBV6-3 | NA | CASSGGGSTDTQYF | TGTGCCAGCTCAGGGGGGGGGAGCACAGATACGCAGTATTTT
TRBJ1-4 | few | TRBV7-2 | TRBD1 | CASSLEGQGYEKLFF | TGTGCCAGCAGCTTAGAGGGACAGGGTTACGAAAAACTGTTTTTT
TRBJ1-5 | NA | TRBV28 | NA | CASSFRAWLARPQPQHF | TGTGCCAGCAGTTTCCGAGCGTGGTTGGCCAGGCCACAGCCCCAGCATTTT
TRBJ2-6 | NA | TRBV5-1 | NA | CASSFFTLPTPAGRYGANILTF | TGCGCCAGCAGCTTTTTCACGCTCCCGACTCCCGCCGGAAGGTATGGGGCCAACATCCTGACTTTC
TRBJ2-4 | NA | TRBV4-1 | NA | CASSSQRENIQYF | TGCGCCAGCAGCTCGCAGCGGGAAAACATTCAGTACTTC
TRBJ2-3 | many | TRBV7-9 | NA | CASSLDRIRTQDPTDTQYF | TGTGCCAGCAGCTTAGATCGGATCCGAACGCAAGACCCCACAGATACGCAGTATTTT
TRBJ2-5 | many | TRBV29-1 | TRBD2 | CSVEEALTSVQETQYF | TGCAGCGTTGAAGAGGCCTTAACTAGCGTCCAAGAGACCCAGTACTTC
TRBJ2-1 | NA | TRBV18 | TRBD2 | CASRLAGGPGNEQFF | TGCGCCAGCAGATTAGCGGGAGGGCCGGGGAATGAGCAGTTCTTC
TRBJ2-3 | many | TRBV12-3/TRBV12-4 | NA | CASTSGGPLNTQYF | TGTGCCAGCACCTCCGGGGGACCGTTGAATACGCAGTATTTT
TRBJ1-1 | many | TRBV7-3 | TRBD1 | CASSLTGGNTEAFF | TGTGCCAGCAGCCTGACAGGGGGAAACACTGAAGCTTTCTTT
TRBJ1-1 | many | TRBV11-3 | NA | CASSLRGANTEAFF | TGTGCCAGCAGCTTAAGGGGCGCGAACACTGAAGCTTTCTTT
TRBJ2-1 | many | TRBV4-2 | TRBD2 | CASSPVAGGPNEQFF | TGTGCCAGCAGCCCCGTGGCGGGGGGGCCTAATGAGCAGTTCTTC
TRBJ2-7 | many | TRBV4-3 | NA | CASQIERGAHEQYF | TGCGCCAGCCAAATCGAGAGGGGGGCTCACGAGCAGTACTTC
TRBJ2-3 | many | TRBV6-2/TRBV6-3 | NA | CASSGPAESSTDTQYF | TGTGCCAGCAGTGGACCAGCGGAGTCTAGCACAGATACGCAGTATTTT
TRBJ1-1 | many | TRBV6-1 | NA | CASTSRDTNTEAFF | TGTGCCAGCACATCGAGGGACACGAACACTGAAGCTTTCTTT
TRBJ2-3 | many | TRBV7-2 | TRBD2 | CASSPGTSRDTQYF | TGTGCCAGCAGCCCTGGGACTAGCAGAGATACGCAGTATTTT
TRBJ1-2 | many | TRBV6-1 | NA | CASMRGPGYGYTF | TGTGCCAGCATGCGGGGGCCCGGCTATGGCTACACCTTC
TRBJ1-3 | NA | TRBV6-1 | NA | CASNEVGGNTIYF | TGTGCCAGCAACGAGGTCGGAGGAAACACCATATATTTT
TRBJ2-3 | many | TRBV12-3/TRBV12-4 | NA | CASSLYVTDTQYF | TGTGCCAGCAGTTTATATGTCACAGATACGCAGTATTTT
TRBJ1-6 | NA | TRBV20-1 | NA | CSARPFQNTYSPLHF | TGCAGTGCTAGACCCTTCCAAAATACCTATTCACCCCTCCACTTT
TRBJ1-6 | NA | TRBV7-3 | NA | CASSLSGLGSPLHF | TGTGCCAGCAGCTTGTCGGGGCTAGGATCACCCCTCCACTTT
TRBJ1-2 | many | TRBV2 | NA | CASVKGERYYGYTF | TGTGCCAGCGTTAAAGGGGAGAGGTACTATGGCTACACCTTC
TRBJ1-1 | NA | TRBV5-4 | NA | CASSLAWNTEAFF | TGTGCCAGCAGCTTAGCATGGAACACTGAAGCTTTCTTT
TRBJ1-2 | many | TRBV12-3/TRBV12-4 | NA | CASRGTGDWGYTF | TGTGCCAGCAGAGGGACCGGCGATTGGGGCTACACCTTC
TRBJ1-6 | many | TRBV20-1 | NA | CSASLPQGYSPLHF | TGCAGTGCTAGTTTACCGCAGGGGTACTCACCCCTCCACTTT
TRBJ2-1 | NA | TRBV5-8 | NA | CASSQRGLSRSYNEQFF | TGCGCCAGCAGCCAACGAGGCCTGTCCCGCTCCTACAATGAGCAGTTCTTC
TRBJ2-7 | many | TRBV12-3/TRBV12-4 | TRBD1 | CASSSTGGSYEQYF | TGTGCCAGCAGCTCTACAGGGGGAAGCTACGAGCAGTACTTC
TRBJ1-3 | NA | TRBV3-1 | NA | CASSQEGSVNLGPSGNTIYF | TGTGCCAGCAGCCAAGAGGGTTCAGTTAATTTAGGGCCCTCTGGAAACACCATATATTTT
TRBJ1-1 | NA | TRBV4-3 | TRBD1 | CASSPTDRGTVTEAFF | TGCGCCAGCAGCCCAACGGACAGGGGGACGGTCACTGAAGCTTTCTTT
TRBJ1-4 | many | TRBV20-1 | TRBD1 | CSARKLNRGTMREKLFF | TGCAGTGCTCGCAAACTTAACAGGGGGACCATGCGGGAAAAACTGTTTTTT